This T cell receptor beta chain emerged from a study of blood T cell repertoires in COVID-19. Study-wide context: Sites across the United States, Italy and Spain contributed samples from acute and convalescent COVID-19. Sample material is recorded as cDNA or gDNA derived from T cells, B-cell-depleted T cells, or PBMCs.

CDR1 and CDR2 from the germline V gene are MNHEY and SVGAGI. Deletions cut 6 bases from V and 14 bases from J, with 11 bases between. The CDR3 is 11 residues long. In the original processing: Amplification of reference gene primers provided the estimated nucleated cell counts. Only in-frame clones appear in the TCRdb table, and some are missing; sequencing was by immunoSEQ multiplex PCR. V, J and clone size derive from that table, while D and trimming were established from the DNA sequence. The table has hundreds of thousands of clones, 75% to 90% seen once. This clonotype was sampled from a human donor in a cohort sampled during active COVID-19. Source material: peripheral blood. The chain joins TRBV6-5 to TRBJ1-6; tentatively, D is TRBD1 (5 bases). The CDR3 coding sequence is TGTGCCAGCAGGCAAACAGGCTCCCTCCACTTT. This codes for CASRQTGSLHF.